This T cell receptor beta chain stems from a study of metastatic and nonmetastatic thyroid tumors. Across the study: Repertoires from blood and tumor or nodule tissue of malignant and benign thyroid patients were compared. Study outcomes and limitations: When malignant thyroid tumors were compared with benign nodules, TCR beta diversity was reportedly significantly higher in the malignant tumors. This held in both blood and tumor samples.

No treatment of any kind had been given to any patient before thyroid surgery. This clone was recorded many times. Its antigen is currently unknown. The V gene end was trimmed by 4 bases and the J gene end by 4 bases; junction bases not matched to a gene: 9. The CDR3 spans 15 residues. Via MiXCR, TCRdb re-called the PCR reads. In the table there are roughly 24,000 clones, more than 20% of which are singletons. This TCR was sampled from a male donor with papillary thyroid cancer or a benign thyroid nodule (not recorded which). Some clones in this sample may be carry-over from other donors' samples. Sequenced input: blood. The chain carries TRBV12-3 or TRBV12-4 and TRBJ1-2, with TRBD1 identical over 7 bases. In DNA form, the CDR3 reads TGTGCCAGCAGTTCTACCCGGGACAGCCTCTATGGCTACACCTTC. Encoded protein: CASSSTRDSLYGYTF.